This TCR beta chain stems from a study of CD8 T cells in Susac syndrome. Random-hexamer reverse transcription was applied to roughly 0.5 to 1 ug RNA. Across 54 Vbeta and 13 Jbeta, TCR beta CDR3 was amplified with immunoSEQ multiplex PCR. MiXCR, run by TCRdb on the immunoSEQ multiplex PCR reads, gives a single entry per CDR3 protein. The table lists under 200,000 distinct CDR3 sequences, 90% to 95% of them singletons. Study-wide findings and caveats: As acknowledged by the study, its TCR sequencing and HLA analysis included a relatively small number of individuals.

The germline V gene encodes CDR1 DFQATT and CDR2 SNEGSKA (reference sequence). V gave up 5 bases and J gave up 2 bases; unmatched junction bases: 12. The CDR3 is 16 residues long. The T cells that were sequenced for TCR beta were CD8+ and CD4+ cells from blood. Through negative isolation, CD4+ and CD8+ T cells were obtained, while TEMRA cells were enriched using FACS. This clonotype appeared once. What it binds is not known. Sequenced input: CD4+ T cells from PBMCs. This sequence originates from a human donor in good health. This chain joins TRBV20-1 and TRBJ2-3; 8 nucleotides agree with TRBD2. In DNA, the CDR3 is TGCAGTGCTCCATTGTCCCGGGGGGGCTACACAGATACGCAGTATTTT. Its translation is CSAPLSRGGYTDTQYF.